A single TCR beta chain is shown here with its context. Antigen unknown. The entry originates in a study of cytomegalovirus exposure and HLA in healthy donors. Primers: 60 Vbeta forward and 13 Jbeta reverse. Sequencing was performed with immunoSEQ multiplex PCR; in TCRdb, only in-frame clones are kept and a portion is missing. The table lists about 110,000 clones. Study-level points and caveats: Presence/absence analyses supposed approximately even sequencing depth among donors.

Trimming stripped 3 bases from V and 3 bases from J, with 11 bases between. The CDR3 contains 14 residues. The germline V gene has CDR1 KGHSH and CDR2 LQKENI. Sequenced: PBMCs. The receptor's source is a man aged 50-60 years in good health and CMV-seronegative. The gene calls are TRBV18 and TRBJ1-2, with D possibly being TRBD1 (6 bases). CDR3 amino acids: CASSPDSADYGYTF. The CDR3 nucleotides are TGTGCCAGCTCACCGGACAGTGCCGACTATGGCTACACCTTC.